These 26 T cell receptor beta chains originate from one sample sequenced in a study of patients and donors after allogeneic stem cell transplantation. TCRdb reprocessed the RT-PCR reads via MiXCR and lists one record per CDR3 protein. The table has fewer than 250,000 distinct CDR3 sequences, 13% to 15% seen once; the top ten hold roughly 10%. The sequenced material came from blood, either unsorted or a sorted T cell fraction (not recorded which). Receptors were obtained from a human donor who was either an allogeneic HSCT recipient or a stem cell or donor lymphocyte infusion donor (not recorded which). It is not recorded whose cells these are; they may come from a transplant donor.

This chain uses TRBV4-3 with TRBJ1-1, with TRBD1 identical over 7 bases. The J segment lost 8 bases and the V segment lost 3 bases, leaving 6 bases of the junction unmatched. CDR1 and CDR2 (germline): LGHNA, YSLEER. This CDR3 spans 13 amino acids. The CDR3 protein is CASSHEGTVEAFF. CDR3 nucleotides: TGCGCCAGCAGCCATGAAGGGACAGTAGAAGCTTTCTTT.

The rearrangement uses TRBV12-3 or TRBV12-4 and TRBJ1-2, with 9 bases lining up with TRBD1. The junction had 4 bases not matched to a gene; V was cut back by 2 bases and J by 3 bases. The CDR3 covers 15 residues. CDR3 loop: CASSLNTGGDYGYTF. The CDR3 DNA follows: TGTGCCAGCAGTTTAAATACAGGGGGCGACTATGGCTACACCTTC.

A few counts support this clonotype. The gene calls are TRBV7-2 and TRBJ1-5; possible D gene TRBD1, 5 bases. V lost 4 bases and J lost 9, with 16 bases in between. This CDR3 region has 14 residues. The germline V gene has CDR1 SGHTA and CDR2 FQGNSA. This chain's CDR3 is CASSSYPGGGPQHF. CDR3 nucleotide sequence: TGTGCCAGCAGCTCATACCCTGGGGGGGGGCCCCAGCATTTT.

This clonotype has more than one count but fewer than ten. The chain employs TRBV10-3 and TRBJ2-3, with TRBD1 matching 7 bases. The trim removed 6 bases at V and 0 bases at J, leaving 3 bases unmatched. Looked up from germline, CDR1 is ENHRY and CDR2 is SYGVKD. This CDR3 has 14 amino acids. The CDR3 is CAIRGQRSTDTQYF. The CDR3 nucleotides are TGTGCCATCAGGGGACAGCGTAGCACAGATACGCAGTATTTT.

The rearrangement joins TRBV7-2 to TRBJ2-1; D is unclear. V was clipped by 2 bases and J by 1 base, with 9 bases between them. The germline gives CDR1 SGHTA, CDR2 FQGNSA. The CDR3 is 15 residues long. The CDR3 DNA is TGTGCCAGCAGCTTAACCACCGAGTCCTACAATGAGCAGTTCTTC. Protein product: CASSLTTESYNEQFF. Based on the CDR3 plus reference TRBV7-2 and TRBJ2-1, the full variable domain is GAGVSQSPSNKVTEKGKDVELRCDPISGHTALYWYRQSLGQGLEFLIYFQGNSAPDKSGLPSDRFSAERTGGSVSTLTIQRTQQEDSAVYLCASSLTTESYNEQFFGPGTRLTVL.

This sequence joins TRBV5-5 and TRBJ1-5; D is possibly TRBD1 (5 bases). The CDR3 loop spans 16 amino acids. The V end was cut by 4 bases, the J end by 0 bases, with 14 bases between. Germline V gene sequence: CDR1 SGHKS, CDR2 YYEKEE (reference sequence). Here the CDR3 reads CASSRWAGNSNQPQHF. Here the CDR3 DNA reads TGTGCCAGCAGCCGCTGGGCAGGGAATAGCAATCAGCCCCAGCATTTT.

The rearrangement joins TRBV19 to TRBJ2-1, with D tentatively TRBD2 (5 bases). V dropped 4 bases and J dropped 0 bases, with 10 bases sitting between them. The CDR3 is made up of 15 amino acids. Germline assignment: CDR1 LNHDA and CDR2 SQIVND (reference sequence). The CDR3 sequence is CASSRERSSYNEQFF. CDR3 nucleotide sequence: TGTGCCAGTAGTAGGGAGCGTAGCTCCTACAATGAGCAGTTCTTC.

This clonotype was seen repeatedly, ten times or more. CDR3 amino acids: CASSPHNLRGWNTEAFF. CDR3 nucleotide sequence: TGTGCCAGCAGTCCGCATAATCTCAGGGGGTGGAACACTGAAGCTTTCTTT. This rearrangement joins TRBV12-3 or TRBV12-4 to TRBJ1-1, with 7 bases fitting TRBD1. Unmatched junction bases numbered 13, after V lost 5 bases and J lost 1 base. CDR3 length: 17 amino acids.

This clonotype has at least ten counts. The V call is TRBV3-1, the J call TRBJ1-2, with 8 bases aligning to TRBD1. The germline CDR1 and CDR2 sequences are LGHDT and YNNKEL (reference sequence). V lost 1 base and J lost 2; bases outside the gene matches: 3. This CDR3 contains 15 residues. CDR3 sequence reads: CASSQVRTGNYGYTF. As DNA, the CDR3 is TGTGCCAGCAGCCAAGTTAGGACAGGGAACTATGGCTACACCTTC.

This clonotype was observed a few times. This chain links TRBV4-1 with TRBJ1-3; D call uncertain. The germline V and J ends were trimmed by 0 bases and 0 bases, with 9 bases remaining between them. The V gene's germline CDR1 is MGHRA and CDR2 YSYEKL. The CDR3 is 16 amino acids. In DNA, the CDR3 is TGCGCCAGCAGCCAAGAGGACGGATACTCTGGAAACACCATATATTTT. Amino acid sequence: CASSQEDGYSGNTIYF.

This CDR3 reads CASSLEGRGARDTQYF. CDR3 in DNA: TGTGCCAGCAGCTTAGAGGGGCGCGGGGCGCGGGATACGCAGTATTTT. This chain joins TRBV7-2 and TRBJ2-3; TRBD2 is a possible D gene (6 bases). The CDR3 is made up of 16 amino acids. The germline V and J ends were trimmed by 1 base and 6 bases, with 17 bases remaining between them. Germline CDR1 reads SGHTA; CDR2 reads FQGNSA. The full variable domain, completed using reference TRBV7-2 and TRBJ2-3, is GAGVSQSPSNKVTEKGKDVELRCDPISGHTALYWYRQSLGQGLEFLIYFQGNSAPDKSGLPSDRFSAERTGGSVSTLTIQRTQQEDSAVYLCASSLEGRGARDTQYFGPGTRLTVL.

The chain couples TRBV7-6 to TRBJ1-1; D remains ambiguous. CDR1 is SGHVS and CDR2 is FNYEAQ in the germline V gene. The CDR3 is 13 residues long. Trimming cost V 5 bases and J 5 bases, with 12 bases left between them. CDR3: CASSLIRDTEAFF. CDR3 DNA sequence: TGTGCCAGCAGCCTTATTAGAGATACTGAAGCTTTCTTT.

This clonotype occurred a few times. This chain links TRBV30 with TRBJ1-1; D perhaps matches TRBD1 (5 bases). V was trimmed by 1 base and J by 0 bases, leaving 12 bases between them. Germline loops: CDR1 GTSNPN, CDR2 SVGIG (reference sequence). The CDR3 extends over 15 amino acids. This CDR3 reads CAWSGRQGMNTEAFF. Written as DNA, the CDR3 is TGTGCCTGGAGTGGACGGCAGGGCATGAACACTGAAGCTTTCTTT.

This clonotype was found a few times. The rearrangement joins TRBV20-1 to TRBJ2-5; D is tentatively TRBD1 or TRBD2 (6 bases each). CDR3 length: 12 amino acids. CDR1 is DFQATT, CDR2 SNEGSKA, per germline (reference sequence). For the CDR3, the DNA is TGCAGCACAGGGTTTGGGGGGGAGACCCAGTACTTC. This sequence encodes CSTGFGGETQYF.

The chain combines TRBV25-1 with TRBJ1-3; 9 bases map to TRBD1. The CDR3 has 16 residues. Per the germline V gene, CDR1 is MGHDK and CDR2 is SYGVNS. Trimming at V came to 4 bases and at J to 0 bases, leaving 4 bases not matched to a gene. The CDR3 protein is CASSGLTGGSGNTIYF. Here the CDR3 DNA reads TGTGCCAGCAGTGGATTGACAGGGGGCTCTGGAAACACCATATATTTT.

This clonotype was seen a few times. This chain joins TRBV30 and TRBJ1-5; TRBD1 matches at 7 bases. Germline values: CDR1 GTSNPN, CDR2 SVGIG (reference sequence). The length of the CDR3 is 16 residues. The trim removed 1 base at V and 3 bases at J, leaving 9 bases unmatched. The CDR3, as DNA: TGTGCCTGGAGTGGGCGGACAGGTCCCATCAATCAGCCCCAGCATTTT. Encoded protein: CAWSGRTGPINQPQHF.

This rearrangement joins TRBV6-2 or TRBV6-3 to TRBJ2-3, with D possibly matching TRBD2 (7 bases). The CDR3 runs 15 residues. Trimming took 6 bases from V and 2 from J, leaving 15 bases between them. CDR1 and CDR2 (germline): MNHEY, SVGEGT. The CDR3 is CASRDSGDTTDTQYF. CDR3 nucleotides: TGTGCCAGCAGGGACAGCGGGGACACCACAGATACGCAGTATTTT.

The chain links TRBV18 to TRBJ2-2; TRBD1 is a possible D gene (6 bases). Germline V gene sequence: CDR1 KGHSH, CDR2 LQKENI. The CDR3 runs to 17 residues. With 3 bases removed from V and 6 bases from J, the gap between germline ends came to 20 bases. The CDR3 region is CASSPYRVVMTAGELFF. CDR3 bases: TGTGCCAGCTCACCCTACAGGGTAGTGATGACCGCCGGGGAGCTGTTTTTT.

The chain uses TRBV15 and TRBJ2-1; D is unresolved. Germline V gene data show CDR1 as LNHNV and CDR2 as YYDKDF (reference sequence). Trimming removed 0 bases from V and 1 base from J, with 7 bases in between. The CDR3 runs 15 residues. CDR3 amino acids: CATSRDSGSYNEQFF. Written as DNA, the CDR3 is TGTGCCACCAGCAGAGATTCCGGGTCCTACAATGAGCAGTTCTTC.

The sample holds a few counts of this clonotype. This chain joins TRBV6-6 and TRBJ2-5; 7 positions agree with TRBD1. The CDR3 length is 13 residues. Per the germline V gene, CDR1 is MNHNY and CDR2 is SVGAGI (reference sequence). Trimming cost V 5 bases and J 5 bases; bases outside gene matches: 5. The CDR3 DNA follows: TGTGCCAGCAGTCCGACAGGGCAGGAGACCCAGTACTTC. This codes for CASSPTGQETQYF.

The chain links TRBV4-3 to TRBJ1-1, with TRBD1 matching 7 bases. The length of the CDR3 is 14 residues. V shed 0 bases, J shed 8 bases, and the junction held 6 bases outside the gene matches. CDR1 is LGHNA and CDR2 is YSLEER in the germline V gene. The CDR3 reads CASSQDGRGQEAFF. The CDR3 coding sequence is TGCGCCAGCAGCCAAGATGGGCGGGGACAGGAAGCTTTCTTT.

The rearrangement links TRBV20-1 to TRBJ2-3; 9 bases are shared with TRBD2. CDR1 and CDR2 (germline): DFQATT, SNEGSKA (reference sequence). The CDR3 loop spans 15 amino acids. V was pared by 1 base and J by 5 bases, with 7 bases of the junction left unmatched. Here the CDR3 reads CSARVASGTVDTQYF. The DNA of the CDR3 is TGCAGTGCTAGAGTGGCTAGCGGGACCGTAGATACGCAGTATTTT.

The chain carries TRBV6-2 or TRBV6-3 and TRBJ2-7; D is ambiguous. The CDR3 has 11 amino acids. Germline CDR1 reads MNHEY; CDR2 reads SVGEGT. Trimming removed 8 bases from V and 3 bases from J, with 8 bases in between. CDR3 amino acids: CASGINYEQYF. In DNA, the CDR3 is TGTGCCAGCGGGATAAACTACGAGCAGTACTTC.

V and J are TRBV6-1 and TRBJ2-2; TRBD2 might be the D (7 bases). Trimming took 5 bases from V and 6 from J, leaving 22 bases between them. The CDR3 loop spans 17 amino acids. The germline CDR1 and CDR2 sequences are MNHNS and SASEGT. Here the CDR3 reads CASSPIGGAGHAGELFF. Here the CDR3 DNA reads TGTGCCAGCAGTCCGATAGGGGGGGCCGGGCACGCCGGGGAGCTGTTTTTT.

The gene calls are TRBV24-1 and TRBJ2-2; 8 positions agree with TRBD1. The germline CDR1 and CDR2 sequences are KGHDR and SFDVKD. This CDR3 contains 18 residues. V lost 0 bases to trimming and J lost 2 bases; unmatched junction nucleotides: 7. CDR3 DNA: TGTGCCACCAGTGATTTGGGACAGGGAATGAGTAACACCGGGGAGCTGTTTTTT. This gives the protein CATSDLGQGMSNTGELFF.

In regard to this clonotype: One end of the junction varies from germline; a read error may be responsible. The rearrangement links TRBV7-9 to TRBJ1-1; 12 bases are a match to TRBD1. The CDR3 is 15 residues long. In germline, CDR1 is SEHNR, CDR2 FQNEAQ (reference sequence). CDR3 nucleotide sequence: TGTGCCAGCGGTCGGCGGGACAGGGGGCGAACTGTAGCTTTCTTT. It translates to CASGRRDRGRTVAFF.